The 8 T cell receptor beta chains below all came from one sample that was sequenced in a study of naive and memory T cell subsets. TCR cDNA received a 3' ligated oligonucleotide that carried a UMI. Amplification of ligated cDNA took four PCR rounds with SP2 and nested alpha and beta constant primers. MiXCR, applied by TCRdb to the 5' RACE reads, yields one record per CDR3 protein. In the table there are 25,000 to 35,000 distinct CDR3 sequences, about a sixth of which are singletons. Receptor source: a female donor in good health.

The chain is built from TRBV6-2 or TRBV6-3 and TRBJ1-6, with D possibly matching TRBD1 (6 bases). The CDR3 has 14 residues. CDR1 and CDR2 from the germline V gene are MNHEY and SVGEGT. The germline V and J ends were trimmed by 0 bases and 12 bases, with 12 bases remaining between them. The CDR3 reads CASSYSGQGLPLHF. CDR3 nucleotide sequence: TGTGCCAGCAGTTACTCAGGGCAGGGGTTACCCCTCCACTTT.

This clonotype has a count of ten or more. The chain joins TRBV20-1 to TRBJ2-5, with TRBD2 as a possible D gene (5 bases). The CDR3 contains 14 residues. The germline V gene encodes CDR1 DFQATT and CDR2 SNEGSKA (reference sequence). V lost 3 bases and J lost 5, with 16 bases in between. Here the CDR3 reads CSASRTPSLETQYF. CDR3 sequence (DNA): TGCAGTGCTAGTCGGACTCCATCTTTGGAGACCCAGTACTTC.

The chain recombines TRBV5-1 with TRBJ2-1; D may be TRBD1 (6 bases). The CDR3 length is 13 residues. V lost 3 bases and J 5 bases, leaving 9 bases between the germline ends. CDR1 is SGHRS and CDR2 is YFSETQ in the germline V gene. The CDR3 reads CASSWTANNEQFF. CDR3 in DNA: TGCGCCAGCAGCTGGACAGCGAACAATGAGCAGTTCTTC.

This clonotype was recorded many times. CDR3 residues: CASSLAFLGGTLSYEQYF. CDR3 DNA: TGTGCCAGCAGCTTGGCCTTCTTGGGAGGGACTCTCTCCTACGAGCAGTACTTC. The chain combines TRBV5-5 with TRBJ2-7, with 7 positions matching TRBD2. Unmatched junction bases numbered 12, after V lost 0 bases and J lost 0 bases. The CDR3 is made up of 18 amino acids. CDR1 is SGHKS and CDR2 is YYEKEE in the germline V gene (reference sequence).

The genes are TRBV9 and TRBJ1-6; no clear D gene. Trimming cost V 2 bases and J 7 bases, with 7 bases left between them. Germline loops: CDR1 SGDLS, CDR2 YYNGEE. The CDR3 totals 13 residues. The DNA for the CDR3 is TGTGCCAGCAGCGTCAACGGGAATTCACCCCTCCACTTT. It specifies CASSVNGNSPLHF. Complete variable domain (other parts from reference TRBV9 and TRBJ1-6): DSGVTQTPKHLITATGQRVTLRCSPRSGDLSVYWYQQSLDQGLQFLIQYYNGEERAKGNILERFSAQQFPDLHSELNLSSLELGDSALYFCASSVNGNSPLHFGNGTRLTVT.

This CDR3 reads CASTPQAMNTEAFF. The CDR3 DNA reads TGTGCCAGCACCCCACAGGCAATGAACACTGAAGCTTTCTTT. The chain has TRBV7-2 and TRBJ1-1; D is possibly TRBD1 (5 bases). Trimming took 7 bases from V and 0 from J, leaving 12 bases between them. There are 14 residues in the CDR3. Germline values: CDR1 SGHTA, CDR2 FQGNSA.

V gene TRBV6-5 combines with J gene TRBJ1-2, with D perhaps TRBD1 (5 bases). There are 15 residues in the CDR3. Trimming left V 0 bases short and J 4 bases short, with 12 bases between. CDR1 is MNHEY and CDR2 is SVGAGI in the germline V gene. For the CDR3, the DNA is TGTGCCAGCAGTTACTCATCAGGGACCCTCTATGGCTACACCTTC. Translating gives CASSYSSGTLYGYTF.

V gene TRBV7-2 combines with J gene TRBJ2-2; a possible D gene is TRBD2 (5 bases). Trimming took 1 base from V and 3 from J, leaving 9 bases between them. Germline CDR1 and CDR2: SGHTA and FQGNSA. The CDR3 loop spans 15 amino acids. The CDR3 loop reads CASSLGGLDTGELFF. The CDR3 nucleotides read TGTGCCAGCAGCTTAGGAGGGTTGGACACCGGGGAGCTGTTTTTT.